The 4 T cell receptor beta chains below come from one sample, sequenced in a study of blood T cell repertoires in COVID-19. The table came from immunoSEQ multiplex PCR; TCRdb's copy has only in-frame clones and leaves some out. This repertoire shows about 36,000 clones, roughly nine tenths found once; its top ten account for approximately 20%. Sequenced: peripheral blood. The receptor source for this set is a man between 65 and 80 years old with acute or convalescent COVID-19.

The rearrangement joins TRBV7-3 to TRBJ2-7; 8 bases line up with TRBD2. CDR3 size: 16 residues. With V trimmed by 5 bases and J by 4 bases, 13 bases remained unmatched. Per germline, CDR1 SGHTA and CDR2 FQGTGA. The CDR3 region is CASSPRTSFENYEQYF. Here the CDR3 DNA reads TGTGCCAGCAGCCCTAGGACTAGCTTTGAAAATTACGAGCAGTACTTC.

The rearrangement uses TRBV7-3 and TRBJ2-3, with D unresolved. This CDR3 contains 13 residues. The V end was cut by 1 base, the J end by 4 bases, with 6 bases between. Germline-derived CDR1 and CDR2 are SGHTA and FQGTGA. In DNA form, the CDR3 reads TGTGCCAGCAGCTTAATGAGCGCAGATACGCAGTATTTT. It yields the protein CASSLMSADTQYF. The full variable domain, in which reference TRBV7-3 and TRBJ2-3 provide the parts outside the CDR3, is GAGVSQTPSNKVTEKGKYVELRCDPISGHTALYWYRQSLGQGPEFLIYFQGTGAADDSGLPNDRFFAVRPEGSVSTLKIQRTERGDSAVYLCASSLMSADTQYFGPGTRLTVL.

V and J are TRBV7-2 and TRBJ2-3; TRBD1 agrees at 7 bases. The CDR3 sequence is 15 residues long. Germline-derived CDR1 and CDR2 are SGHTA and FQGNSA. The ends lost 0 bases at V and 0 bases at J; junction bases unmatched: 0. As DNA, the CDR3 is TGTGCCAGCAGCTTAGCAGGGGGCAGCACAGATACGCAGTATTTT. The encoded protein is CASSLAGGSTDTQYF.

CDR3 nucleotides: TGTGCCAGCAGCCTCGACAGGGTTCCCGGGGAGCTGTTTTTT. Protein: CASSLDRVPGELFF. The gene calls are TRBV3-1 (or the pseudogene TRBV3-2) and TRBJ2-2; 7 nucleotides align to TRBD1. This CDR3 region has 14 residues. V gave up 4 bases and J gave up 6 bases; unmatched junction bases: 5. The germline V gene encodes CDR1 LGHDT and CDR2 YNNKEL (reference sequence).